A single sample gave rise to the 8 T cell receptor beta chains below, sequenced in a study of cytomegalovirus exposure and HLA in healthy donors. This PCR relied on a set of 60 Vbeta primers and 13 Jbeta primers. The repertoire was sequenced with immunoSEQ multiplex PCR; TCRdb's copy has only in-frame clones and lacks some. The sample has fewer than 80,000 clones; more than 70% are singletons. The sequenced material came from PBMCs. Receptors were obtained from a woman in her 30s in good health and CMV-seronegative.

This rearrangement joins TRBV28 to TRBJ2-7; a weak D match, TRBD2 (6 bases). V was shortened by 6 bases and J by 13 bases, with 25 bases between the two germline ends. CDR3 length equals 14 residues. CDR1 MDHEN and CDR2 SYDVKM come from the germline V gene. Here the CDR3 reads CASRGVAERLGAYF. CDR3 nucleotides: TGTGCCAGCAGAGGGGTAGCGGAACGCCTAGGGGCCTACTTC.

The chain links TRBV30 to TRBJ2-1, with 7 bases matching TRBD2. V lost 2 bases and J lost 7; bases outside the gene matches: 14. This CDR3 is 16 amino acids long. The V gene's germline CDR1 is GTSNPN and CDR2 SVGIG (reference sequence). CDR3 region: CAWSLSPGGSGNEQFF. DNA for the CDR3: TGTGCCTGGAGTCTCTCCCCTGGCGGGAGTGGAAATGAGCAGTTCTTC.

The chain recombines TRBV6-1 with TRBJ1-3; 10 bases are shared with TRBD1. V was pared by 5 bases and J by 7 bases, with 2 bases of the junction left unmatched. This CDR3 comprises 13 residues. Germline V gene sequence: CDR1 MNHNS, CDR2 SASEGT. The CDR3 DNA sequence: TGTGCCAGCAGTTCGGGACAGGGGAACACCATATATTTT. Its protein is CASSSGQGNTIYF.

This clone has only a few counts. V usage is TRBV25-1 and J usage is TRBJ2-2; 10 nucleotides line up with TRBD1. The V gene's germline CDR1 is MGHDK and CDR2 SYGVNS. CDR3 length equals 15 residues. V lost 8 bases to trimming and J lost 3 bases; unmatched junction nucleotides: 6. CDR3 sequence (DNA): TGTGCCAGCGGCTCGGGACAGGGGTACACCGGGGAGCTGTTTTTT. Its translation is CASGSGQGYTGELFF.

The CDR3 DNA follows: TGTGCCAGCTCCGGACAGGGGAGATACTACGAGCAGTACTTC. Translating gives CASSGQGRYYEQYF. This sequence joins TRBV5-6 and TRBJ2-7, with TRBD1 identical over 9 bases. From germline, CDR1 is SGHDT and CDR2 YYEEEE. J was trimmed by 3 bases and V by 7 bases; bases with no gene match: 8. This CDR3 spans 14 amino acids. The full variable domain, in which reference TRBV5-6 and TRBJ2-7 provide the parts outside the CDR3, is DAGVTQSPTHLIKTRGQQVTLRCSPKSGHDTVSWYQQALGQGPQFIFQYYEEEERQRGNFPDRFSGHQFPNYSSELNVNALLLGDSALYLCASSGQGRYYEQYFGPGTRLTVT.

The chain uses TRBV7-2 and TRBJ1-1, with D possibly matching TRBD1 (6 bases). V lost 1 base to trimming and J lost 4 bases, with 10 bases between them. The germline V gene encodes CDR1 SGHTA and CDR2 FQGNSA. The CDR3 consists of 14 residues. CDR3 in DNA: TGTGCCAGCAGCTTAGGCAGGGGAAGCACTGAAGCTTTCTTT. Its translation: CASSLGRGSTEAFF.

The DNA for the CDR3 is TGTGCCAGCAGCTTAGGGGGCGGTCTTTATGGCTACACCTTC. It encodes CASSLGGGLYGYTF. This chain joins TRBV7-2 and TRBJ1-2, with TRBD1 as a possible D gene (5 bases). Germline loops: CDR1 SGHTA, CDR2 FQGNSA. Trimming took off 1 base at V and 5 bases at J, with 11 bases between the two ends. The CDR3 runs 14 residues.

This rearrangement joins TRBV5-4 to TRBJ1-3, with 9 positions matching TRBD1. V lost 2 bases, J lost 1 base, and 4 bases stayed unmatched. CDR1 and CDR2 (germline): SGHNT, YYREEE (reference sequence). The CDR3 is 16 amino acids. CDR3 DNA: TGTGCCAGCAGCTTACGACAGGGGGAGTCTGGAAACACCATATATTTT. It yields the protein CASSLRQGESGNTIYF.